These 26 T cell receptor beta chains were all obtained from the same sample, sequenced in a study of blood T cell repertoires in COVID-19 (dated by TCRdb to 2018 to 2021). Receptor amplification or capture employed the immunoSEQ multiplex PCR assay. TCRdb limited this immuneACCESS table to in-frame rearrangements with V and J called. A share of clones is missing; checked studies link under half to unresolved V genes, and the rest is unexplained. This sample gives around 300,000 clones in total; 80% to 90% of them show up just once. The leading ten clones occupy 9.5% to 11% of the sample. The sequencing input was peripheral blood. Receptors were obtained from a woman aged 65 to 85 with acute or convalescent COVID-19.

The chain links TRBV5-1 to TRBJ1-1; possibly TRBD1 for D (5 bases). CDR1 and CDR2 from the germline V gene are SGHRS and YFSETQ. V was trimmed by 1 base and J by 0 bases, leaving 13 bases between them. This CDR3 is built from 16 residues. CDR3 region: CASSLLAAGVNTEAFF. The CDR3 DNA reads TGCGCCAGCAGCTTGTTAGCTGCGGGGGTGAACACTGAAGCTTTCTTT.

V usage is TRBV19 and J usage is TRBJ2-7, with 11 bases identical to TRBD1. V shed 3 bases, J shed 3 bases, and the junction held 1 base outside the gene matches. The germline gives CDR1 LNHDA, CDR2 SQIVND (reference sequence). The CDR3 sequence is 14 residues long. As DNA, the CDR3 is TGTGCCAGTAGTATCGGGACAGGGGGCTACGAGCAGTACTTC. It codes for CASSIGTGGYEQYF. The full variable domain, in which reference TRBV19 and TRBJ2-7 provide the parts outside the CDR3, is DGGITQSPKYLFRKEGQNVTLSCEQNLNHDAMYWYRQDPGQGLRLIYYSQIVNDFQKGDIAEGYSVSREKKESFPLTVTSAQKNPTAFYLCASSIGTGGYEQYFGPGTRLTVT.

The chain is built from TRBV7-2 and TRBJ1-5; the match to TRBD1 covers 11 bases. From germline, CDR1 is SGHTA and CDR2 FQGNSA. This CDR3 spans 15 amino acids. V dropped 7 bases and J dropped 4; count of bases not matched to a gene: 6. CDR3 DNA: TGTGCCAGCAAGCCCGGGACAGGGGGTAATCAGCCCCAGCATTTT. Translation gives CASKPGTGGNQPQHF.

The rearrangement joins TRBV4-1 to TRBJ1-4; possible D gene TRBD1, 5 bases. Looked up from germline, CDR1 is MGHRA and CDR2 is YSYEKL. This CDR3 is 15 amino acids long. V gave up 0 bases and J gave up 8 bases, with 13 bases separating them. The CDR3 DNA reads TGCGCCAGCAGCCAAGATGGCGGGGGGAGAGAAAAACTGTTTTTT. Its translation is CASSQDGGGREKLFF.

In its sample, this clone was seen once. The genes are TRBV5-1 and TRBJ2-1; TRBD1 might be the D (6 bases). The CDR3 covers 12 residues. V gave up 1 base and J gave up 8 bases, with 7 bases separating them. Per germline, CDR1 SGHRS and CDR2 YFSETQ. CDR3 in amino acids: CASSLSGDEQFF. In DNA, the CDR3 is TGCGCCAGCAGCTTGTCAGGGGATGAGCAGTTCTTC.

The J gene is TRBJ2-5, the V gene TRBV5-5; 7 bases line up with TRBD1. Germline V gene lookup returns CDR1 SGHKS and CDR2 YYEKEE (reference sequence). V shed 3 bases and J 1 base; nucleotides not matched to a gene: 3. This CDR3 comprises 14 residues. The CDR3 bases are TGTGCCAGCAGCTCGACAGGGACCCAAGAGACCCAGTACTTC. It encodes CASSSTGTQETQYF. Full variable domain (missing parts from reference TRBV5-5 and TRBJ2-5): DAGVTQSPTHLIKTRGQQVTLRCSPISGHKSVSWYQQVLGQGPQFIFQYYEKEERGRGNFPDRFSARQFPNYSSELNVNALLLGDSALYLCASSSTGTQETQYFGPGTRLLVL.

This clone was found once. This chain links TRBV6-5 with TRBJ1-1; D is uncertain. Trimming removed 5 bases from V and 8 bases from J, with 12 bases in between. The germline gives CDR1 MNHEY, CDR2 SVGAGI. The CDR3 contains 12 residues. In DNA form, the CDR3 reads TGTGCCAGCAGTCTTTCGAGACTCGAAGCTTTCTTT. It specifies CASSLSRLEAFF.

The chain joins TRBV20-1 to TRBJ2-5; D remains ambiguous. Trimming took 6 bases from V and 5 from J, leaving 10 bases between them. The CDR3 covers 11 residues. Germline V gene lookup returns CDR1 DFQATT and CDR2 SNEGSKA (reference sequence). The CDR3 spells CSAESGETQYF. The CDR3 DNA reads as TGCAGTGCGGAGAGTGGCGAGACCCAGTACTTC.

The V call is TRBV19, the J call TRBJ1-1; 7 bases agree with TRBD1. Trimming removed 4 bases from V and 8 bases from J; junction bases left unmatched: 4. Germline values: CDR1 LNHDA, CDR2 SQIVND (reference sequence). The CDR3 consists of 12 residues. CDR3 sequence: CASSKTGWEAFF. The CDR3, as DNA: TGTGCCAGTAGTAAGACAGGGTGGGAAGCTTTCTTT.

In its sample, this clone was seen a few times. Other DNA sequences within the sample encode an identical CDR3. The chain recombines TRBV5-1 with TRBJ2-7; 11 bases are a match to TRBD1. Trimming removed 3 bases from V and 4 bases from J; junction bases left unmatched: 3. This CDR3 is 14 amino acids long. The V gene's germline CDR1 is SGHRS and CDR2 YFSETQ. This CDR3 reads CASSSGTGGYEQYF. CDR3 bases: TGCGCCAGCAGCTCCGGGACAGGGGGATACGAGCAGTACTTC.

The chain links TRBV12-5 to TRBJ1-6, with D uncertain. This CDR3 has 13 residues. The V gene lost 0 bases and the J gene lost 12 bases, with 9 bases spanning the gap. Looked up from germline, CDR1 is LGHNT and CDR2 is FRNRAP. In nucleotides, the CDR3 is TGTGCTAGTGGTTTGGTACCGGGAGGACCCCTCCACTTT. It translates to CASGLVPGGPLHF.

In nucleotides, the CDR3 is TGTGCCACCAGTGGACTAGCGGGGGGTGGCACAGATACGCAGTATTTT. This translates into CATSGLAGGGTDTQYF. The rearrangement links TRBV24-1 to TRBJ2-3; 13 bases map to TRBD2. From germline, CDR1 is KGHDR and CDR2 SFDVKD. This CDR3 is 16 amino acids long. The ends lost 5 bases at V and 1 base at J; junction bases unmatched: 2.

As DNA, the CDR3 is TGCAGCTCAGATCGCGGGAGCACTGAAGCTTTCTTT. The encoded protein is CSSDRGSTEAFF. The J gene is TRBJ1-1, the V gene TRBV29-1; D is undetermined. Germline assignment: CDR1 SQVTM and CDR2 ANQGSEA. The CDR3 is made up of 12 amino acids. Deletions cut 8 bases from V and 4 bases from J, with 14 bases between.

The genes are TRBV27 and TRBJ1-5, with TRBD1 identical over 7 bases. Unmatched junction bases numbered 14, after V lost 5 bases and J lost 4 bases. The CDR3 extends over 17 amino acids. Germline CDR1 MNHEY, CDR2 SMNVEV (reference sequence). In nucleotides, the CDR3 is TGTGCCAGCAGTCCTACTTCAGGGGGGAGCCCTAATCAGCCCCAGCATTTT. The encoded protein is CASSPTSGGSPNQPQHF.

The chain links TRBV6-5 to TRBJ1-1; D not resolved. CDR1 MNHEY and CDR2 SVGAGI come from the germline V gene. The CDR3 length is 14 residues. Trimming shortened V by 0 bases and J by 6 bases, and 11 bases separated the two germline ends. The CDR3 is CASSYSPSRPEAFF. The CDR3, as DNA: TGTGCCAGCAGTTACTCCCCGAGTCGTCCTGAAGCTTTCTTT.

This clone was seen a single time. The DNA for the CDR3 is TGCAGTGCTACTGTCCTTTACGAGCAGTACTTC. Translation gives CSATVLYEQYF. The chain links TRBV20-1 to TRBJ2-7, with D uncertain. This CDR3 has 11 amino acids. Trimming shortened V by 4 bases and J by 4 bases, and 8 bases separated the two germline ends. The germline V gene has CDR1 DFQATT and CDR2 SNEGSKA (reference sequence).

J is TRBJ2-3 and V is TRBV7-2, with 10 bases aligning to TRBD2. Germline-derived CDR1 and CDR2 are SGHTA and FQGNSA. The CDR3 is made up of 15 amino acids. The junction had 4 bases not matched to a gene; V was cut back by 4 bases and J by 3 bases. CDR3 region: CASSSLAGGTDTQYF. The DNA for the CDR3 is TGTGCCAGCAGCTCTTTAGCGGGGGGAACAGATACGCAGTATTTT.

This chain links TRBV18 with TRBJ1-1; D perhaps matches TRBD1 (5 bases). This CDR3 spans 13 amino acids. Germline-derived CDR1 and CDR2 are KGHSH and LQKENI. V lost 2 bases, J lost 6 bases, and 10 bases lay in between. In DNA form, the CDR3 reads TGTGCCAGCTCACCAGGGAAAGGGGCTGAAGCTTTCTTT. It codes for CASSPGKGAEAFF.

This chain uses TRBV6-5 with TRBJ1-2; perhaps TRBD1 as D (5 bases). Between the trimmed V and J ends, which lost 0 bases and 6 bases, there was a span of 14 bases. Germline loops: CDR1 MNHEY, CDR2 SVGAGI. The CDR3 consists of 15 residues. The CDR3 loop reads CASSYSKGARNGYTF. DNA for the CDR3: TGTGCCAGCAGTTACTCGAAAGGGGCGCGGAATGGCTACACCTTC.

The chain joins TRBV7-2 to TRBJ2-3, with 13 bases identical to TRBD2. The J segment lost 6 bases and the V segment lost 2 bases, leaving 5 bases of the junction unmatched. CDR3 length: 16 amino acids. Germline V gene data show CDR1 as SGHTA and CDR2 as FQGNSA. The CDR3 is CASSLPRTSGGDTQYF. DNA of the CDR3: TGTGCCAGCAGCTTACCCCGGACTAGCGGGGGCGATACGCAGTATTTT. Full variable domain (remainder filled in from reference TRBV7-2 and TRBJ2-3): GAGVSQSPSNKVTEKGKDVELRCDPISGHTALYWYRQSLGQGLEFLIYFQGNSAPDKSGLPSDRFSAERTGGSVSTLTIQRTQQEDSAVYLCASSLPRTSGGDTQYFGPGTRLTVL.

The rearrangement uses TRBV7-3 and TRBJ2-1; 12 bases map to TRBD2. The CDR3 loop spans 15 amino acids. The trim removed 5 bases at V and 6 bases at J, leaving 5 bases unmatched. CDR1 and CDR2 (germline): SGHTA, FQGTGA. The CDR3 sequence is CASSVGTSGFNEQFF. CDR3 in DNA: TGTGCCAGCAGCGTTGGGACTAGCGGGTTCAATGAGCAGTTCTTC.

This chain connects TRBV5-6 to TRBJ1-6; tentative D call: TRBD1 (5 bases). There are 17 residues in the CDR3. Germline CDR1 reads SGHDT; CDR2 reads YYEEEE. Between the trimmed V and J ends, which lost 5 bases and 0 bases, there was a span of 15 bases. The CDR3 is CASSRPGGGSYNSPLHF. CDR3 nucleotides: TGTGCCAGCAGTCGTCCGGGGGGAGGCTCCTATAATTCACCCCTCCACTTT.

This clone is a singleton in its sample. The J gene is TRBJ1-1, the V gene TRBV5-1; 7 bases map to TRBD1. The germline CDR1 and CDR2 sequences are SGHRS and YFSETQ. The junction had 6 bases not matched to a gene; V was cut back by 4 bases and J by 0 bases. The CDR3 runs 15 residues. The CDR3 loop is CASSLQTGMNTEAFF. In nucleotides, the CDR3 is TGCGCCAGCAGCCTCCAGACAGGGATGAACACTGAAGCTTTCTTT.

This clone was seen a handful of times. The chain recombines TRBV5-1 with TRBJ1-3; a weak D match, TRBD1 (5 bases). This CDR3 spans 14 amino acids. The V end lost 4 bases, the J end lost 3 bases, and 11 bases lay between the germline ends. Germline assignment: CDR1 SGHRS and CDR2 YFSETQ. The chain's CDR3 is CASSPGGVGNTIYF. DNA of the CDR3: TGCGCCAGCAGCCCCGGGGGTGTTGGAAACACCATATATTTT.

This chain links TRBV21-1 with TRBJ1-1; the table's D call, TRBD1, has no DNA check behind it. TRBV21-1 is an annotated pseudogene. The CDR3 is 14 residues long. CDR3 sequence: CASIDRGRRTEAFF. DNA of the CDR3: TGTGCCAGCATCGACAGGGGGCGTCGTACTGAAGCTTTCTTT.

The chain uses TRBV4-2 and TRBJ1-4; TRBD1 might be the D (6 bases). CDR1 LGHNA and CDR2 YNFKEQ come from the germline V gene. The V gene lost 3 bases and the J gene lost 8 bases, with 13 bases spanning the gap. CDR3 size: 14 residues. DNA of the CDR3: TGTGCCAGCAGCCATCGGGTTCAGGGGGAAAAACTGTTTTTT. Translated, it gives CASSHRVQGEKLFF.